The sequence of this T cell receptor (beta chain) was determined in a study of blood T cells in healthy people across ages. Of note for this clonotype: The antigen is undetermined.

CDR3 length: 12 residues. The germline V gene has CDR1 SNHLY and CDR2 FYNNEI. The V segment lost 8 bases and the J segment 9 bases; nucleotides outside the gene matches: 7. Whole-study findings and limits: The donors' CMV status was not determined, possibly confounding changes in expanded clonotypes.

A sample-barcoded 5' primer and a J-beta primer mix were used in a second PCR of roughly 6 to 11 cycles. TCRdb called the 5' RACE reads again in MiXCR, with one record for every CDR3 protein. The sample consists of about a million distinct CDR3 sequences, roughly 52% of them appearing once. Sample: blood. This receptor was identified in a man under 40 in good health. The chain uses TRBV2 and TRBJ2-7; 10 bases are shared with TRBD1. The CDR3 region has the DNA TGTGCCAGCTTAGGACAGGGGGGCGGGCAGTACTTC. It is translated as CASLGQGGGQYF. Filled out from reference TRBV2 and TRBJ2-7, the complete variable domain reads EPEVTQTPSHQVTQMGQEVILRCVPISNHLYFYWYRQILGQKVEFLVSFYNNEISEKSEIFDDQFSVERPDGSNFTLKIRSTKLEDSAMYFCASLGQGGGQYFGPGTRLTVT.